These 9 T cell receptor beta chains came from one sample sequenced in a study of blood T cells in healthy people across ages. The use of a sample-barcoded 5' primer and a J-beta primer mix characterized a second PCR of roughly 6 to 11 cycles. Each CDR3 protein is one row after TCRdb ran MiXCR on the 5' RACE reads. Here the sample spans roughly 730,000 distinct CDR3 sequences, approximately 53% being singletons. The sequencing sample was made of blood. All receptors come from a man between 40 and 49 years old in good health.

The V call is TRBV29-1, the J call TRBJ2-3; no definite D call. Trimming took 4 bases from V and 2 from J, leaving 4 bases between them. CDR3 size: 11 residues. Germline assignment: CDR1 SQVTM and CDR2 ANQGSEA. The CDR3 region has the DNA TGCAGCGTTGGATACACAGATACGCAGTATTTT. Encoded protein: CSVGYTDTQYF.

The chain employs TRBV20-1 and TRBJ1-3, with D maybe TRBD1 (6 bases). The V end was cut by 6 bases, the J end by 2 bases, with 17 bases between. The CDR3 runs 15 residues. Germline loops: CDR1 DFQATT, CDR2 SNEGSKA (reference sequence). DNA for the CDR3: TGCAGTGCCCCCCAAGCAGGGGCAGCTGGAAACACCATATATTTT. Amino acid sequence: CSAPQAGAAGNTIYF.

The CDR3 protein is CATSRKTGNYNEQFF. The CDR3 nucleotides are TGTGCCACCAGCAGAAAGACAGGGAATTACAATGAGCAGTTCTTC. This chain joins TRBV15 and TRBJ2-1, with TRBD1 identical over 7 bases. The germline gives CDR1 LNHNV, CDR2 YYDKDF (reference sequence). The length of the CDR3 is 15 residues. J was trimmed by 4 bases and V by 2 bases; bases with no gene match: 5.

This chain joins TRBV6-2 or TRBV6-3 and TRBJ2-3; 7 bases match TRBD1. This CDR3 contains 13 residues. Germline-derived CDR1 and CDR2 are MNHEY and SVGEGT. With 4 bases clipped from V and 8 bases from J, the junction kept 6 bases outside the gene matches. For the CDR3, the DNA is TGTGCCAGCAGTTTCGAGGGACAGACTACGCAGTATTTT. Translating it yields CASSFEGQTTQYF.

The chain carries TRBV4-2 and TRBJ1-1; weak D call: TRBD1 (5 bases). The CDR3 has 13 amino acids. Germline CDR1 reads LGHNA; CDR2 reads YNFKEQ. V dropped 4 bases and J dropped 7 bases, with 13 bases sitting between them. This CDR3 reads CASSRLTVDEAFF. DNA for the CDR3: TGTGCCAGCAGCCGGTTGACAGTAGATGAAGCTTTCTTT.

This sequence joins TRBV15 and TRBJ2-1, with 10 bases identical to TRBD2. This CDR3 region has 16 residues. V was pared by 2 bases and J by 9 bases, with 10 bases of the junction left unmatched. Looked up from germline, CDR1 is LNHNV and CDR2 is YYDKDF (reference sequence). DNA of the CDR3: TGTGCCACCAGCAGACCCGTAGCGGGGGGCCGTCGTGAGCAGTTCTTC. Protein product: CATSRPVAGGRREQFF.

CDR3 bases: TGCAGTGCTGGAGGGCCCCTCCAGAATGGCTACACCTTC. Translating it yields CSAGGPLQNGYTF. The chain joins TRBV20-1 to TRBJ1-2; D gene uncertain. V gave up 5 bases and J gave up 6 bases, with 16 bases separating them. Germline V gene lookup returns CDR1 DFQATT and CDR2 SNEGSKA (reference sequence). There are 13 residues in the CDR3.

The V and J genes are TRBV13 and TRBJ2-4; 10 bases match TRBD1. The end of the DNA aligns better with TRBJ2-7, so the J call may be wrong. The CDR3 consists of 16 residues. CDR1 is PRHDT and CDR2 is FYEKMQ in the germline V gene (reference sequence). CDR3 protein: CASSGPGTGAYYEQYF. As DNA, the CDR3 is TGTGCCAGCAGCGGACCCGGGACAGGGGCCTACTACGAGCAGTACTTC.

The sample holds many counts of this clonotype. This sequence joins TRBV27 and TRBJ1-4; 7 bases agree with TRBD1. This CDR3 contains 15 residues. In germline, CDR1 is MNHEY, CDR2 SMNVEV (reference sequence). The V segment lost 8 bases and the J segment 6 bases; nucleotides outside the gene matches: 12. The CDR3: CASARRSGGDEKLFF. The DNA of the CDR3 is TGTGCCAGCGCCCGACGATCAGGGGGAGATGAAAAACTGTTTTTT. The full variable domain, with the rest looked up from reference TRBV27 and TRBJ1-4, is EAQVTQNPRYLITVTGKKLTVTCSQNMNHEYMSWYRQDPGLGLRQIYYSMNVEVTDKGDVPEGYKVSRKEKRNFPLILESPSPNQTSLYFCASARRSGGDEKLFFGSGTQLSVL.